Presented here are 16 T cell receptor beta chains from one specimen sequenced in a study of tumor-infiltrating lymphocytes in primary liver carcinoma. Using a constant-region primer together with ProtoScript II reverse transcriptase, TCR beta cDNA was made from about 490 ng of total RNA. Three nested multiplex PCR rounds of slightly modified ARM-PCR generated TCR beta libraries. Running around 10 cycles apiece, the first two PCR rounds relied on TRBV1-TRBV30 forward primers together with a C-beta reverse primer. Using its own MiXCR run on the multiplex PCR reads, TCRdb lists one record per CDR3 protein. In the table there are more than 45,000 distinct CDR3 sequences, about 80% of which are singletons. The study co-extracted DNA and RNA from approximately 20-30 mg of unsorted bulk tissue. What was sequenced was liver tumor tissue from sampling region 3. The subset was: tumor region T3, left-lateral pole. These receptor sequences come from a man aged 40-50 years with primary liver carcinoma and hepatitis B virus infection.

A note on this clonotype: A read error may produce the germline difference seen at one junction end. The CDR3 DNA reads as TGTGCCAGCAGTGAACGGGACAGGCGCACAGATACGCAATATTTT. Its protein is CASSERDRRTDTQYF. The V call is TRBV11-2, the J call TRBJ2-3, with 8 bases aligning to TRBD1. Germline CDR1 and CDR2: SGHAT and FQNNGV. This CDR3 is 15 amino acids long.

This clonotype was detected only a few times. At one of its ends the junction is not consistent with the germline gene, which may arise from a read error. J is TRBJ2-7 and V is TRBV4-2; no firm D call. This CDR3 is 18 amino acids long. The V gene's germline CDR1 is LGHNA and CDR2 YNFKEQ. CDR3 DNA: TGTACCAGCAGCCAAGAACAGTCGATAGCCATCCACTACTACGAGCAGTACTTC. Translated, it gives CTSSQEQSIAIHYYEQYF.

As to this clonotype: The junction and the germline gene differ at one end; a read error may be behind it. V is TRBV5-6 and J is TRBJ2-1; 7 positions match TRBD2. The CDR3 runs 15 residues. Germline V CDR1 and CDR2: SGHDT, YYEEEE. The chain's CDR3 is CSSTPRAGEYNEQFF. The DNA for the CDR3 is TGTTCCAGCACCCCGAGGGCGGGGGAGTACAATGAGCAGTTCTTC. Looking up the rest from reference TRBV5-6 and TRBJ2-1 gives the full variable domain: DAGVTQSPTHLIKTRGQQVTLRCSPKSGHDTVSWYQQALGQGPQFIFQYYEEEERQRGNFPDRFSGHQFPNYSSELNVNALLLGDSALYLCSSTPRAGEYNEQFFGPGTRLTVL.

With respect to this clonotype: Relative to the germline gene, one junction end is altered; a read error may explain this. The chain has TRBV10-3 and TRBJ2-1, with D possibly matching TRBD2 (5 bases). This CDR3 region has 12 residues. Germline lookup yields CDR1 ENHRY and CDR2 SYGVKD. Here the CDR3 reads CATTGSYNEQSF. The DNA of the CDR3 is TGTGCCACCACGGGATCCTACAATGAGCAGTCCTTC.

Turning to this clonotype: A read error is likely, as this CDR3 ends without the conserved phenylalanine or tryptophan. The V call is TRBV6-1, the J call TRBJ2-7, with 10 bases lining up with TRBD2. The CDR3 sequence is 14 residues long. Looked up from germline, CDR1 is MNHNS and CDR2 is SASEGT. In nucleotides, the CDR3 is TGTTCAAGCAGACCTGGACTAGCGGCCTACGAGCAGTACCTC. Encoded protein: CSSRPGLAAYEQYL.

Regarding this clonotype: A much larger clone differs from this one at a single base, so this may be a read error. The CDR3 sequence: CASGLGDRAYNEQFF. The CDR3 coding sequence is TGTGCCAGCGGCTTGGGGGACCGGGCTTACAATGAGCAGTTCTTC. The chain carries TRBV5-6 and TRBJ2-1; D possibly matches TRBD1 or TRBD2 (5 bases each). The CDR3 extends over 15 amino acids. Germline V lookup: CDR1 SGHDT, CDR2 YYEEEE.

The sample holds one count of this clonotype. This chain links TRBV29-1 with TRBJ2-5; the match to TRBD2 covers 8 bases. J gave up 5 bases and V 5 bases, and 16 bases lay outside the gene matches. There are 16 residues in the CDR3. Germline CDR1 is SQVTM and CDR2 is ANQGSEA. CDR3 sequence (DNA): TGCAGCGTTTCTCCGGGGGGGGCCGCTAAGGTGGAGACCCAGTACTTC. Protein: CSVSPGGAAKVETQYF.

The chain uses TRBV12-3 or TRBV12-4 and TRBJ2-1; no clear D. V lost 6 bases and J lost 7, with 19 bases in between. The CDR3 runs 15 residues. The DNA for the CDR3 is TGTGCCAGCAGCCCCATGGTACCCCACGTGAATGAGCAGTTCTTC. This translates into CASSPMVPHVNEQFF.

The chain joins TRBV12-3 or TRBV12-4 to TRBJ2-1, with 7 bases matching TRBD2. Losses at the gene ends were 3 bases for V and 0 bases for J; bases not matched to a gene: 17. This CDR3 contains 20 residues. CDR3 in amino acids: CASSFPGLTRHTSSYNEQFF. CDR3 bases: TGTGCCAGCAGTTTTCCGGGACTAACAAGACATACCAGCTCCTACAATGAGCAGTTCTTC.

With respect to this clonotype: The junction shows a germline mismatch at one end, possibly a read error. The CDR3 DNA reads TGTACCAGCAGCTTAAACAATGAGCAGTCCTTC. This sequence encodes CTSSLNNEQSF. This chain connects TRBV13 to TRBJ2-1, with D uncertain. The V gene's germline CDR1 is PRHDT and CDR2 FYEKMQ (reference sequence). CDR3 length equals 11 residues.

A word on this clonotype: The final CDR3 position lacks the conserved phenylalanine or tryptophan, pointing to a likely read error. The chain joins TRBV6-6 to TRBJ1-1, with a possible D match to TRBD1 (5 bases). The CDR3 covers 15 residues. Germline V gene sequence: CDR1 MNHNY, CDR2 SVGAGI (reference sequence). V was shortened by 6 bases and J by 4 bases, with 18 bases between the two germline ends. CDR3 nucleotide sequence: TGTGCCAGCAGGTCGGGGGTAGTGGCGCCCACTGAAGCTTTCCAT. It encodes CASRSGVVAPTEAFH.

Turning to this clonotype: A much bigger clone sits one base away, suggesting this may be a read error. The rearrangement uses TRBV5-1 and TRBJ2-3, with TRBD1 identical over 9 bases. The J segment lost 5 bases and the V segment lost 3 bases, leaving 13 bases of the junction unmatched. Germline V gene data show CDR1 as SGHRS and CDR2 as YFSETQ. CDR3 length: 17 amino acids. DNA of the CDR3: TGCGCCAGCAGCTATGGGACAGGGAGAGGTAGGATAGATACGCAGTATTTT. It yields the protein CASSYGTGRGRIDTQYF.

Remarks on this clonotype: Sequence at one end of the junction differs from germline and may be a read error. The J gene is TRBJ1-5, the V gene TRBV6-6; D call uncertain. There are 16 residues in the CDR3. Germline loops: CDR1 MNHNY, CDR2 SVGAGI (reference sequence). The CDR3 sequence is CASSYRVEYSNLPKHF. CDR3 nucleotides: TGTGCCAGCAGTTACCGAGTAGAGTATAGCAATCTGCCCAAGCACTTT.

The genes are TRBV6-2 or TRBV6-3 and TRBJ2-3; D unresolved. This CDR3 is 14 amino acids long. Germline V gene sequence: CDR1 MNHEY, CDR2 SVGEGT. The germline V and J ends were trimmed by 5 bases and 4 bases, with 13 bases remaining between them. The CDR3: CASSPALLSDTQYF. The CDR3 DNA is TGTGCCAGCAGTCCAGCCTTATTGTCAGATACGCAGTATTTT.

On this clonotype itself: The junction differs from germline at one of its ends, possibly a read error. The chain employs TRBV11-2 and TRBJ2-5, with 8 bases lining up with TRBD2. The CDR3 length is 18 residues. The germline V gene has CDR1 SGHAT and CDR2 FQNNGV. The CDR3 spells CASNLGPPGLVGGETQYF. CDR3 nucleotide sequence: TGCGCCAGCAACTTAGGACCGCCGGGACTAGTGGGAGGTGAGACCCAGTACTTC.

To note about this clonotype: Relative to the germline gene, one junction end is altered; a read error may explain this. This chain joins TRBV6-5 and TRBJ1-5, with D perhaps TRBD1 (5 bases). This CDR3 is 14 amino acids long. Germline CDR1 and CDR2: MNHEY and SVGAGI. CDR3 DNA sequence: TGTGCCAGCAGGACAGAGGGCTTTAATCAGCACCAGCATTTT. This codes for CASRTEGFNQHQHF.